These 6 T cell receptor beta chains originate from one sample sequenced in a study of regulatory T cells in long-lasting Graves disease. CDR3-region Arm-PCR and iRepertoire HTBI primers produced the TCR beta libraries. TCRdb re-derived calls from the multiplex PCR reads in MiXCR, one entry per CDR3 protein. The table records 250,000 to 300,000 distinct CDR3 sequences, around 20% of them present only once. Time point in this sample: persistent/refractory GD, antithyroid drugs over 5 years with positive TRAb. Making the TCR library involved RNA that had been extracted from PBMCs. The source material was peripheral blood mononuclear cells (PBMCs), sampled when the disease was refractory, from a patient treated with antithyroid drugs. The receptor source for this set is a female donor with Graves disease.

Here the CDR3 DNA reads TGCAGTGCTTTAAGACTAGCGGGAGTAAATGCCTACGAGCAGTACTTC. This codes for CSALRLAGVNAYEQYF. V gene TRBV20-1 combines with J gene TRBJ2-7; 12 bases align to TRBD2. The V gene's germline CDR1 is DFQATT and CDR2 SNEGSKA (reference sequence). The CDR3 length is 16 residues. The trim removed 5 bases at V and 2 bases at J, leaving 10 bases unmatched.

This clonotype has more than one count but fewer than ten. The rearrangement links TRBV4-1 to TRBJ2-7; the match to TRBD1 covers 7 bases. This CDR3 contains 12 residues. CDR1 MGHRA and CDR2 YSYEKL come from the germline V gene. The V gene end was trimmed by 3 bases and the J gene end by 5 bases; junction bases not matched to a gene: 1. The CDR3 protein is CASSHDRDEQYF. CDR3 nucleotides: TGCGCCAGCAGCCATGACAGGGACGAGCAGTACTTC.

This clonotype was seen repeatedly, ten times or more. The J gene is TRBJ2-5, the V gene TRBV2; no clear D gene. The CDR3 spans 15 residues. CDR1 and CDR2 (germline): SNHLY, FYNNEI. V was clipped by 0 bases and J by 5 bases, with 13 bases between them. CDR3 in amino acids: CASSEAWTARETQYF. The CDR3 DNA reads TGTGCCAGCAGTGAAGCGTGGACGGCTCGTGAGACCCAGTACTTC.

In its sample, this clonotype was seen many times. The chain recombines TRBV2 with TRBJ2-5; TRBD1 is a possible D gene (5 bases). V lost 6 bases, J lost 13 bases, and 12 bases lay in between. Germline CDR1 reads SNHLY; CDR2 reads FYNNEI. CDR3 size: 10 residues. The CDR3 protein is CASRGPIPYF. In DNA form, the CDR3 reads TGTGCCAGCAGGGGGCCTATTCCGTACTTC.

This rearrangement joins TRBV28 to TRBJ2-2; 9 nucleotides line up with TRBD1. The CDR3 consists of 15 residues. With 4 bases clipped from V and 7 bases from J, the junction kept 7 bases outside the gene matches. CDR1 MDHEN and CDR2 SYDVKM come from the germline V gene. The CDR3 bases are TGTGCCAGCAGTTCCTACAGGGGGCAGAACGGGGAGCTGTTTTTT. Residues: CASSSYRGQNGELFF.

In this sample, this clonotype turned up many times. The chain couples TRBV28 to TRBJ2-2, with TRBD1 identical over 7 bases. Germline V CDR1 and CDR2: MDHEN, SYDVKM. The CDR3 consists of 16 residues. The V gene end was trimmed by 5 bases and the J gene end by 5 bases; junction bases not matched to a gene: 11. CDR3 sequence: CASSPDRAPGTGELFF. The CDR3, as DNA: TGTGCCAGCAGTCCTGACAGGGCCCCGGGGACCGGGGAGCTGTTTTTT.